This TCR beta chain was identified during a study of cytomegalovirus exposure and HLA in healthy donors. Primers for the PCR totalled 60 Vbeta and 13 Jbeta. Profiling relied on immunoSEQ multiplex PCR, and the TCRdb table lists in-frame clones only, not all of them. Of about 150,000 clones listed, roughly four fifths are singletons. The CDR3 loop spans 15 amino acids. V was pared by 4 bases and J by 7 bases, with 17 bases between. Germline V gives CDR1 SGHTA, CDR2 FQGTGA. The chain joins TRBV7-3 to TRBJ2-1; TRBD2 is a possible D gene (6 bases). The material sequenced was PBMCs. The receptor's source is a male donor in good health and CMV-seronegative. The CDR3 DNA reads as TGTGCCAGCAGCTCAAAAGGTCTAGCGCCGAATGAGCAGTTCTTC. Protein: CASSSKGLAPNEQFF. The whole variable domain, remainder taken from reference TRBV7-3 and TRBJ2-1, is GAGVSQTPSNKVTEKGKYVELRCDPISGHTALYWYRQSLGQGPEFLIYFQGTGAADDSGLPNDRFFAVRPEGSVSTLKIQRTERGDSAVYLCASSSKGLAPNEQFFGPGTRLTVL.